One sample yielded the 23 T cell receptor beta chains listed below, sequenced in a study of blood T cell repertoires in COVID-19. Assay: immunoSEQ multiplex PCR; the TCRdb copy retains only in-frame clones and omits some. The profile shows hundreds of thousands of clones, roughly 90% of them singletons. The specimen sequenced was PBMCs or T cells enriched from blood (not recorded which). Receptors originate from a woman aged 18-35 years who had been exposed to COVID-19.

The CDR3 DNA reads TGTGCCAGCAGGGACAGAGTCTACAATGAGCAGTTCTTC. It codes for CASRDRVYNEQFF. The gene calls are TRBV6-1 and TRBJ2-1, with a weak D call TRBD1 (6 bases). This CDR3 is 13 amino acids long. Germline CDR1 reads MNHNS; CDR2 reads SASEGT. V was cut by 6 bases and J by 3 bases, with 9 bases left in between.

This sequence joins TRBV9 and TRBJ2-1, with TRBD2 matching over 16 bases. CDR1 is SGDLS, CDR2 YYNGEE, per germline. The CDR3 has 16 amino acids. The V segment lost 4 bases and the J segment 7 bases; nucleotides outside the gene matches: 5. The CDR3 here is CASSPPGLAGGNEQFF. As DNA, the CDR3 is TGTGCCAGCAGCCCCCCGGGACTAGCGGGGGGGAATGAGCAGTTCTTC.

The chain joins TRBV19 to TRBJ1-1; 10 nucleotides agree with TRBD1. The CDR3 sequence is 15 residues long. Germline loops: CDR1 LNHDA, CDR2 SQIVND (reference sequence). The ends lost 10 bases at V and 7 bases at J; junction bases unmatched: 15. CDR3 sequence reads: CATRQGARKQGEAFF. The CDR3 DNA reads TGTGCCACCAGACAGGGGGCGAGGAAGCAAGGTGAAGCTTTCTTT.

The V call is TRBV29-1, the J call TRBJ2-3; TRBD1 might be the D (6 bases). The germline gives CDR1 SQVTM, CDR2 ANQGSEA. V was trimmed by 6 bases and J by 0 bases, leaving 10 bases between them. The CDR3 is 13 residues long. The CDR3 nucleotides are TGCAGCGTCACGGACAGAAGCACAGATACGCAGTATTTT. Amino acid sequence: CSVTDRSTDTQYF.

The chain joins TRBV27 to TRBJ1-6; D perhaps matches TRBD1 (6 bases). V lost 4 bases to trimming and J lost 4 bases, with 8 bases between them. Germline V gene sequence: CDR1 MNHEY, CDR2 SMNVEV (reference sequence). The length of the CDR3 is 14 residues. CDR3 in amino acids: CASSSQGYNSPLHF. The CDR3 DNA follows: TGTGCCAGCAGTTCTCAGGGGTATAATTCACCCCTCCACTTT.

In its sample, this clone was seen a few times. The chain links TRBV28 to TRBJ1-6; D is unresolved. Trimming pared 3 bases from V and 8 bases from J, leaving 14 bases between. CDR1 MDHEN and CDR2 SYDVKM come from the germline V gene. CDR3 length: 15 amino acids. The CDR3: CASSLAGSEYSPLHF. DNA of the CDR3: TGTGCCAGCAGTTTGGCAGGCTCCGAATATTCACCCCTCCACTTT.

In its sample, this clone was seen once. This chain links TRBV10-3 with TRBJ2-1; perhaps TRBD2 as D (5 bases). The CDR3 contains 15 residues. Trimming shortened V by 7 bases and J by 5 bases, and 18 bases separated the two germline ends. Per the germline V gene, CDR1 is ENHRY and CDR2 is SYGVKD. The CDR3 sequence: CAITRTGPGDNEQFF. For the CDR3, the DNA is TGTGCCATCACCCGGACGGGCCCCGGGGACAATGAGCAGTTCTTC.

The J gene is TRBJ2-1, the V gene TRBV27; TRBD2 aligns across 12 bases. Trimming removed 9 bases from V and 8 bases from J; junction bases left unmatched: 5. The CDR3 is 13 amino acids. CDR1 is MNHEY and CDR2 is SMNVEV in the germline V gene (reference sequence). The CDR3 DNA reads TGTGCCAGTATCGGACTAGCGGGATATGAGCAGTTCTTC. Its translation: CASIGLAGYEQFF.

V usage is TRBV4-1 and J usage is TRBJ1-1; no clear D. The V end was cut by 4 bases, the J end by 8 bases, with 14 bases between. CDR1 is MGHRA and CDR2 is YSYEKL in the germline V gene. This CDR3 is 13 amino acids long. DNA of the CDR3: TGCGCCAGCAGCCCGCAAGGACCGGGGGAAGCTTTCTTT. Amino acids: CASSPQGPGEAFF.

CDR3 protein: CASSPMDRGYEQYF. CDR3 nucleotides: TGTGCCAGCAGCCCTATGGACAGGGGCTACGAGCAGTACTTC. This chain uses TRBV13 with TRBJ2-7; 9 bases fit TRBD1. The trim removed 5 bases at V and 3 bases at J, leaving 5 bases unmatched. Germline V CDR1 and CDR2: PRHDT, FYEKMQ (reference sequence). The CDR3 runs to 14 residues.

The chain recombines TRBV13 with TRBJ2-7; 12 bases align to TRBD2. V lost 1 base to trimming and J lost 3 bases; unmatched junction nucleotides: 7. The CDR3 length is 17 residues. Germline V gene lookup returns CDR1 PRHDT and CDR2 FYEKMQ (reference sequence). CDR3 residues: CASSLVLAGGQGYEQYF. The CDR3 region has the DNA TGTGCCAGCAGCTTAGTACTAGCGGGGGGCCAAGGCTACGAGCAGTACTTC.

The chain recombines TRBV2 with TRBJ2-7, with TRBD1 identical over 9 bases. This CDR3 is 14 amino acids long. J gave up 5 bases and V 5 bases, and 7 bases lay outside the gene matches. Germline lookup yields CDR1 SNHLY and CDR2 FYNNEI. CDR3 nucleotides: TGTGCCAGCAGTCTGGACAGGGGAAGCGACGAGCAGTACTTC. It is translated as CASSLDRGSDEQYF.

This clone has only a few counts. Other DNA sequences of this sample code for an identical CDR3. The rearrangement links TRBV2 to TRBJ1-5; the D is unclear. CDR3 length: 15 residues. With 1 base removed from V and 0 bases from J, the gap between germline ends came to 7 bases. Per germline, CDR1 SNHLY and CDR2 FYNNEI. CDR3 nucleotide sequence: TGTGCCAGCAGTGAAGGGCATAATAGCAATCAGCCCCAGCATTTT. This encodes CASSEGHNSNQPQHF.

The chain has TRBV3-1 (or the pseudogene TRBV3-2) and TRBJ2-7; 7 positions match TRBD1. V dropped 4 bases and J dropped 3; count of bases not matched to a gene: 6. The CDR3 runs to 14 residues. CDR1 is LGHDT, CDR2 YNNKEL, per germline (reference sequence). The CDR3 DNA reads as TGTGCCAGCAGCCCAGCGGCAGGGGGCTACGAGCAGTACTTC. Encoded protein: CASSPAAGGYEQYF.

This clone was detected only a few times. This chain connects TRBV5-4 to TRBJ1-1; 9 bases are shared with TRBD1. The trim removed 3 bases at V and 3 bases at J, leaving 6 bases unmatched. The CDR3 sequence is 15 residues long. In germline, CDR1 is SGHNT, CDR2 YYREEE (reference sequence). DNA for the CDR3: TGTGCCAGCAGCTCCACGGACAGGGGTGACACTGAAGCTTTCTTT. Protein sequence: CASSSTDRGDTEAFF.

J is TRBJ2-1 and V is TRBV6-2 or TRBV6-3; no firm D call. The CDR3 is 13 residues long. Trimming cost V 4 bases and J 6 bases, with 10 bases left between them. Looked up from germline, CDR1 is MNHEY and CDR2 is SVGEGT. The CDR3 sequence is CASSLRVANEQFF. The CDR3 DNA sequence: TGTGCCAGCAGTTTACGGGTCGCCAATGAGCAGTTCTTC.

The chain carries TRBV7-9 and TRBJ2-5; a possible D gene is TRBD2 (7 bases). The germline V gene encodes CDR1 SEHNR and CDR2 FQNEAQ (reference sequence). This CDR3 is 14 amino acids long. V was shortened by 5 bases and J by 7 bases, with 17 bases between the two germline ends. The CDR3 nucleotides read TGTGCCAGCAGCACGTTCGAGGGGGGGCCGACCCAGTACTTC. Protein product: CASSTFEGGPTQYF. Supplemented by reference TRBV7-9 and TRBJ2-5, the full variable domain reads DTGVSQNPRHKITKRGQNVTFRCDPISEHNRLYWYRQTLGQGPEFLTYFQNEAQLEKSRLLSDRFSAERPKGSFSTLEIQRTEQGDSAMYLCASSTFEGGPTQYFGPGTRLLVL.

Here the CDR3 reads CASSYEQATNEKLFF. CDR3 sequence (DNA): TGCGCCAGCAGCTACGAGCAGGCAACTAATGAAAAACTGTTTTTT. The chain links TRBV5-1 to TRBJ1-4, with D uncertain. CDR3 size: 15 residues. In germline, CDR1 is SGHRS, CDR2 YFSETQ. The V end lost 3 bases, the J end lost 0 bases, and 9 bases lay between the germline ends.

V gene TRBV7-9 combines with J gene TRBJ2-3, with 10 nucleotides matching TRBD2. The CDR3 extends over 18 amino acids. V shed 1 base and J 0 bases; nucleotides not matched to a gene: 7. Germline assignment: CDR1 SEHNR and CDR2 FQNEAQ (reference sequence). CDR3: CASSLVPLAGLSTDTQYF. CDR3 DNA: TGTGCCAGCAGCTTAGTTCCACTAGCGGGGTTGAGCACAGATACGCAGTATTTT.

This CDR3 is CATSSGALDRANEQFF. The CDR3 DNA reads as TGTGCCACCAGCTCGGGGGCCTTGGACAGGGCAAATGAGCAGTTCTTC. The V call is TRBV15, the J call TRBJ2-1; 8 bases agree with TRBD1. Germline V gives CDR1 LNHNV, CDR2 YYDKDF (reference sequence). Unmatched junction bases numbered 13, after V lost 5 bases and J lost 7 bases. The CDR3 consists of 16 residues.

V usage is TRBV9 and J usage is TRBJ2-2; D gene uncertain. Germline V gene data show CDR1 as SGDLS and CDR2 as YYNGEE. The CDR3 has 13 amino acids. The V end lost 4 bases, the J end lost 5 bases, and 9 bases lay between the germline ends. The CDR3 spells CASSQTGTGELFF. The CDR3 nucleotides read TGTGCCAGCAGCCAGACTGGAACCGGGGAGCTGTTTTTT. The complete variable domain, with remaining parts taken from reference TRBV9 and TRBJ2-2, reads DSGVTQTPKHLITATGQRVTLRCSPRSGDLSVYWYQQSLDQGLQFLIQYYNGEERAKGNILERFSAQQFPDLHSELNLSSLELGDSALYFCASSQTGTGELFFGEGSRLTVL.

In this sample, this clone turned up once. The chain carries TRBV10-3 and TRBJ2-5; 8 nucleotides agree with TRBD2. The V segment lost 11 bases and the J segment 2 bases; nucleotides outside the gene matches: 10. CDR3 length: 14 residues. Per germline, CDR1 ENHRY and CDR2 SYGVKD. CDR3 in amino acids: CAAWAGTSQETQYF. The CDR3 region has the DNA TGTGCCGCATGGGCCGGGACTAGTCAAGAGACCCAGTACTTC.

The V gene is TRBV15, the J gene TRBJ2-7; 8 positions agree with TRBD1. The CDR3 extends over 14 amino acids. CDR1 and CDR2 (germline): LNHNV, YYDKDF (reference sequence). V trimming: 3 bases; J trimming: 4 bases; junction bases outside the gene matches: 5. The CDR3 DNA sequence: TGTGCCACCAGCAGTCAGGGGGCAGGGTACGAGCAGTACTTC. It codes for CATSSQGAGYEQYF.